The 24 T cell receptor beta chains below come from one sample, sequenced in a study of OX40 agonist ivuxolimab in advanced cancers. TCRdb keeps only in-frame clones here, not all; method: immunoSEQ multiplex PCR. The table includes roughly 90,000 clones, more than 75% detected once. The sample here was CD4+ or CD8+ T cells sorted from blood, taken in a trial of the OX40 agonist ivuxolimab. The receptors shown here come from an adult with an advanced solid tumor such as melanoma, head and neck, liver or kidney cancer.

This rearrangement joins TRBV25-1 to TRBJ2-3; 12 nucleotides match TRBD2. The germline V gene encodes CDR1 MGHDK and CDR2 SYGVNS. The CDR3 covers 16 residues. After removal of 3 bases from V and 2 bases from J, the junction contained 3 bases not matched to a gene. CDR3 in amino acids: CASSDLAGGPTDTQYF. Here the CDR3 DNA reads TGTGCCAGCAGTGATCTAGCGGGAGGGCCCACAGATACGCAGTATTTT.

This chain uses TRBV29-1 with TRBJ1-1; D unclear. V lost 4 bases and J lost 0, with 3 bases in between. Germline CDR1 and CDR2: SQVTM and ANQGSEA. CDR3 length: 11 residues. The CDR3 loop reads CSVGLNTEAFF. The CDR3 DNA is TGCAGCGTTGGGTTGAACACTGAAGCTTTCTTT.

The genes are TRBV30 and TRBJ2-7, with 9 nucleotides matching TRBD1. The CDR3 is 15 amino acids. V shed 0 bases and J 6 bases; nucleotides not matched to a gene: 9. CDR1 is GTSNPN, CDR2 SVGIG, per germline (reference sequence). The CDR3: CAWSVSRTGAGEQYF. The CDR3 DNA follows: TGTGCCTGGAGTGTATCTAGGACAGGGGCTGGCGAGCAGTACTTC.

The CDR3 DNA is TGTGCCAGCAGTTCTCTAGTATACAATGAGCAGTTCTTC. Its translation is CASSSLVYNEQFF. The V and J genes are TRBV28 and TRBJ2-1; D remains ambiguous. Germline V lookup: CDR1 MDHEN, CDR2 SYDVKM. Trimming took 4 bases from V and 4 from J, leaving 8 bases between them. The CDR3 is made up of 13 amino acids.

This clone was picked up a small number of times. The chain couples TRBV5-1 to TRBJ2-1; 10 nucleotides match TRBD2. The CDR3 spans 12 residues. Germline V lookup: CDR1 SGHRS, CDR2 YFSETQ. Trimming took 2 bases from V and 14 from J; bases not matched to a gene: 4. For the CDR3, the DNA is TGCGCCAGCAGCTTCCCCGGGACTAGCGAGTTCTTC. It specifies CASSFPGTSEFF.

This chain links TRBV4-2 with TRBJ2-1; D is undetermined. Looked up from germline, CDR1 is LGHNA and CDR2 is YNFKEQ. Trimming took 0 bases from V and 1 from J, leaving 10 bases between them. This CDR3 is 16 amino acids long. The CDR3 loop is CASSQDPGQSYNEQFF. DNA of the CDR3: TGTGCCAGCAGCCAAGATCCCGGCCAATCCTACAATGAGCAGTTCTTC.

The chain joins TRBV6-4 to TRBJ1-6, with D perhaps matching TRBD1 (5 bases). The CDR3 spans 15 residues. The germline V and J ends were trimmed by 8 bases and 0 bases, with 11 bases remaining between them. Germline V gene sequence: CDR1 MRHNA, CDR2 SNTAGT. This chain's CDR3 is CASSEGSSYNSPLHF. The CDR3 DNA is TGTGCCAGCTCCGAGGGGAGCTCCTATAATTCACCCCTCCACTTT.

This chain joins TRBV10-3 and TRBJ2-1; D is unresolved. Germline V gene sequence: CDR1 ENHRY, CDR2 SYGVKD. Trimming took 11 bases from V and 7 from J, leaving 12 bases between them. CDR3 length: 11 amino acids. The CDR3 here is CASNLGNEQFF. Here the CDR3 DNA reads TGTGCCTCCAATCTAGGAAATGAGCAGTTCTTC.

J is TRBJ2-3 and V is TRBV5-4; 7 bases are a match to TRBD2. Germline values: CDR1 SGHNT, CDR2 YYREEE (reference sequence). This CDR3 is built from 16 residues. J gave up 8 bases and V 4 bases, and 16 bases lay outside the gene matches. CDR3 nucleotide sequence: TGTGCCAGCAGCCAGACCCCTACTAGCGTCGGGGGTACGCAGTATTTT. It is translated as CASSQTPTSVGGTQYF.

Here the CDR3 DNA reads TGCGCCAGCAGCCAACAGGGGGCTAGCTCTGAAGCTTTCTTT. It is translated as CASSQQGASSEAFF. This chain connects TRBV5-1 to TRBJ1-1; 9 nucleotides align to TRBD1. The CDR3 contains 14 residues. The V segment lost 4 bases and the J segment 6 bases; nucleotides outside the gene matches: 7. Germline V gives CDR1 SGHRS, CDR2 YFSETQ. Together with reference TRBV5-1 and TRBJ1-1, the CDR3 gives the full variable domain: KAGVTQTPRYLIKTRGQQVTLSCSPISGHRSVSWYQQTPGQGLQFLFEYFSETQRNKGNFPGRFSGRQFSNSRSEMNVSTLELGDSALYLCASSQQGASSEAFFGQGTRLTVV.

The CDR3 nucleotides read TGCGCCAGCAGCCAAGTGGGCGGGGTAGAGACCCAGTACTTC. Amino acids: CASSQVGGVETQYF. The gene calls are TRBV4-1 and TRBJ2-5; maybe TRBD2 (6 bases). Germline CDR1 and CDR2: MGHRA and YSYEKL. The CDR3 sequence is 14 residues long. Trimming took off 1 base at V and 4 bases at J, with 10 bases between the two ends.

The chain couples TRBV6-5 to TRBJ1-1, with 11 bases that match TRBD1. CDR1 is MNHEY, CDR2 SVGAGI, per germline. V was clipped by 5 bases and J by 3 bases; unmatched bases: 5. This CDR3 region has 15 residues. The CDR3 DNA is TGTGCCAGCAGTACCTGGGGACAGGGGGACACTGAAGCTTTCTTT. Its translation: CASSTWGQGDTEAFF.

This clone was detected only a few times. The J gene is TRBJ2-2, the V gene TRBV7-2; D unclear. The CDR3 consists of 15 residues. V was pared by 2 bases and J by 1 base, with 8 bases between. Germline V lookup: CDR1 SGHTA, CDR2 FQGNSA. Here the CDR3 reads CASSLLVLNTGELFF. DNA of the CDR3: TGTGCCAGCAGCTTATTGGTCTTGAACACCGGGGAGCTGTTTTTT.

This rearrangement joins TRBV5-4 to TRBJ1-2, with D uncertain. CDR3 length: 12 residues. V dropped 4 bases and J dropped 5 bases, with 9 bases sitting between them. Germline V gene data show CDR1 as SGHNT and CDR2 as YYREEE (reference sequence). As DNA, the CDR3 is TGTGCCAGCAGCCGACAAGTATATGGCTACACCTTC. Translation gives CASSRQVYGYTF.

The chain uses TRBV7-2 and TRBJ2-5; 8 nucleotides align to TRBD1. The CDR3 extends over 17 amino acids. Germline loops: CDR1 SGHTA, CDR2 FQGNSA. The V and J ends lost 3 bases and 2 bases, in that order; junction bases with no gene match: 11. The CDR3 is CASSLGRDRSVQETQYF. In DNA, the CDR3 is TGTGCCAGCAGCTTGGGGCGGGACAGGTCTGTGCAAGAGACCCAGTACTTC.

The CDR3 sequence is CASSLPGQGSYEQYF. The CDR3 DNA follows: TGTGCCAGCAGTCTTCCGGGACAGGGTTCCTACGAGCAGTACTTC. This chain joins TRBV7-9 and TRBJ2-7; 9 positions agree with TRBD1. The junction had 7 bases not matched to a gene; V was cut back by 6 bases and J by 1 base. CDR3 length: 15 amino acids. Germline CDR1 SEHNR, CDR2 FQNEAQ (reference sequence).

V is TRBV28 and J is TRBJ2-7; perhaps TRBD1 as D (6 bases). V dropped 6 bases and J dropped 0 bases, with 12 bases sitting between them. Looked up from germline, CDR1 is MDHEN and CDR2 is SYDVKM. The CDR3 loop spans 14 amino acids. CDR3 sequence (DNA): TGTGCCAGCAGACCAGGACAGTACTCCTACGAGCAGTACTTC. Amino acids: CASRPGQYSYEQYF. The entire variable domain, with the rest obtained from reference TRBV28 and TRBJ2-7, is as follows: DVKVTQSSRYLVKRTGEKVFLECVQDMDHENMFWYRQDPGLGLRLIYFSYDVKMKEKGDIPEGYSVSREKKERFSLILESASTNQTSMYLCASRPGQYSYEQYFGPGTRLTVT.

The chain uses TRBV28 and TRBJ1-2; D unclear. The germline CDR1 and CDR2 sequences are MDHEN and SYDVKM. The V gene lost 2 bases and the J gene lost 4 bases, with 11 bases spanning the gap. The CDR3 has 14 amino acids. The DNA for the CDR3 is TGTGCCAGCAGTTTACTTCTCAGGACCTATGGCTACACCTTC. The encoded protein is CASSLLLRTYGYTF.

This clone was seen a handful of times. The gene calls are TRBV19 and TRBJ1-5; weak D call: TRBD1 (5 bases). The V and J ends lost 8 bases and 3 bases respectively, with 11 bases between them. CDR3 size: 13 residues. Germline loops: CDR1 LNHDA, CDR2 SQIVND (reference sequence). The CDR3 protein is CASADRYNQPQHF. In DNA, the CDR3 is TGTGCCAGTGCCGACAGATACAATCAGCCCCAGCATTTT.

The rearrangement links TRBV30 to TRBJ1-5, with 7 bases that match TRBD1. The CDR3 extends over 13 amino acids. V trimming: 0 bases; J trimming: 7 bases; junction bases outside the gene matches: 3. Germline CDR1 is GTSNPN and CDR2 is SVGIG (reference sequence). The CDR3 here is CAWSVQGQQPQHF. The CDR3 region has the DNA TGTGCCTGGAGTGTACAGGGACAGCAGCCCCAGCATTTT.

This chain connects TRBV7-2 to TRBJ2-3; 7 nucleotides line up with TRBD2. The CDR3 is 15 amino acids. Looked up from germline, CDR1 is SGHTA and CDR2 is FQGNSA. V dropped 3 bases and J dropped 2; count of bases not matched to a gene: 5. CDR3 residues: CASSFSGTITDTQYF. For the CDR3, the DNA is TGTGCCAGCAGCTTCTCCGGGACTATCACAGATACGCAGTATTTT.

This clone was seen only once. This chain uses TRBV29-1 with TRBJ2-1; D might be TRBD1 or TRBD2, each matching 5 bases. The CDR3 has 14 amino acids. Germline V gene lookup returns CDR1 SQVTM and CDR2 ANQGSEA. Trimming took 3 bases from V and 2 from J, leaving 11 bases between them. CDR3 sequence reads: CSVEVGVPYNEQFF. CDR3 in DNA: TGCAGCGTTGAGGTGGGGGTACCCTACAATGAGCAGTTCTTC.

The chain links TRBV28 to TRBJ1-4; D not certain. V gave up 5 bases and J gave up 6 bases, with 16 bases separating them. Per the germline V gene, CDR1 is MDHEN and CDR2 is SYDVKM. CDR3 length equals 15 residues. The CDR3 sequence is CASSPRPPRDEKLFF. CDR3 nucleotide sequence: TGTGCCAGCAGTCCGCGACCGCCACGGGATGAAAAACTGTTTTTT.

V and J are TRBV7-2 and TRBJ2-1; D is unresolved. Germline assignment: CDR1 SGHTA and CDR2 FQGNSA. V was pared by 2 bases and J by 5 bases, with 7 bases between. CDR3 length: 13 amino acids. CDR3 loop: CASSLNRDNEQFF. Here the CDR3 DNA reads TGTGCCAGCAGCTTAAACAGAGACAATGAGCAGTTCTTC.